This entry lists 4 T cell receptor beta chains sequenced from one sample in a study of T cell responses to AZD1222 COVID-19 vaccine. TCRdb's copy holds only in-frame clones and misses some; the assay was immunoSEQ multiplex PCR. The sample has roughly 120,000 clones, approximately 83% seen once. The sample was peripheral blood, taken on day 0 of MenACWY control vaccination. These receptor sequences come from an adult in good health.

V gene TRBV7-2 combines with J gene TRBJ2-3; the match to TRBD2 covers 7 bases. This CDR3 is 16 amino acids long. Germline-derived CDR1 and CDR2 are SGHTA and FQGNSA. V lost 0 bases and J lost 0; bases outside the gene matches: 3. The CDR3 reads CASSLAAGYSTDTQYF. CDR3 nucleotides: TGTGCCAGCAGCTTAGCAGCGGGGTATAGCACAGATACGCAGTATTTT.

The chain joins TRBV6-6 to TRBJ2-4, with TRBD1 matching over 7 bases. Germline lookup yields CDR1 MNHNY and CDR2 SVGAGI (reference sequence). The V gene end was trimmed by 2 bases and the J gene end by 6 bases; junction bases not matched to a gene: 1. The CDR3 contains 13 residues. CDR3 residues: CASSYGDRNIQYF. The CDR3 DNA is TGTGCCAGCAGTTACGGGGACAGAAACATTCAGTACTTC.

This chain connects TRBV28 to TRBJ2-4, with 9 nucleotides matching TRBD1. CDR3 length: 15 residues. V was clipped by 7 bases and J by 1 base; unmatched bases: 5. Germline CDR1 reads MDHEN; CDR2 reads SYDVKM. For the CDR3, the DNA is TGTGCCAGCATGGGACAGGGAGCTGCCAAAAACATTCAGTACTTC. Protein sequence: CASMGQGAAKNIQYF. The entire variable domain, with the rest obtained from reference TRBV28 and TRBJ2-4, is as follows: DVKVTQSSRYLVKRTGEKVFLECVQDMDHENMFWYRQDPGLGLRLIYFSYDVKMKEKGDIPEGYSVSREKKERFSLILESASTNQTSMYLCASMGQGAAKNIQYFGAGTRLSVL.

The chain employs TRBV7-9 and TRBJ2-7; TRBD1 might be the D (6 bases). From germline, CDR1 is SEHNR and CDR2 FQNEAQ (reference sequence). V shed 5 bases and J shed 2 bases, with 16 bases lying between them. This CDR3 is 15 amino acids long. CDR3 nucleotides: TGTGCCAGCAGCGCGGTCACAGGGAACCCCTACGAGCAGTACTTC. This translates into CASSAVTGNPYEQYF.